One sample yielded the 29 T cell receptor beta chains listed below, sequenced in a study of memory CD4+ T cells and cytomegalovirus serostatus. Single viable CD3+CD4+CD8-CD45RO+ cells were sorted as the memory CD4+ T cells. The repertoire was sequenced with immunoSEQ multiplex PCR; TCRdb's copy has only in-frame clones and lacks some. The sample has 40,000 to 45,000 clones, approximately 82% seen once. Sequenced input: memory CD4+ T cells from blood. The receptor set was obtained from an adult in good health and CMV-seronegative.

The genes are TRBV15 and TRBJ2-7, with D possibly being TRBD1 or TRBD2 (5 bases each). V was clipped by 11 bases and J by 6 bases, with 20 bases between them. This CDR3 has 13 residues. In germline, CDR1 is LNHNV, CDR2 YYDKDF (reference sequence). The CDR3 DNA follows: TGTGCCGCTATATGGGGGAAAGGGCTCGAGCAGTACTTC. Protein product: CAAIWGKGLEQYF.

This chain joins TRBV9 and TRBJ2-5; TRBD2 aligns across 9 bases. The CDR3 is 18 residues long. In germline, CDR1 is SGDLS, CDR2 YYNGEE. The V and J ends lost 3 bases and 3 bases, in that order; junction bases with no gene match: 15. This CDR3 reads CASSALLPGTSPKETQYF. In nucleotides, the CDR3 is TGTGCCAGCAGCGCCCTCTTACCCGGGACTAGCCCTAAAGAGACCCAGTACTTC.

This clone was counted between two and nine times. The chain combines TRBV14 with TRBJ1-6, with D tentatively TRBD1 (5 bases). V was pared by 1 base and J by 10 bases, with 14 bases between. From germline, CDR1 is SGHDN and CDR2 FVKESK. The CDR3 covers 15 residues. CDR3 bases: TGTGCCAGCAGCCAAGTGCAGGGAAGGCACTCACCCCTCCACTTT. It is translated as CASSQVQGRHSPLHF.

The rearrangement uses TRBV25-1 and TRBJ2-3; the match to TRBD2 covers 8 bases. The V gene's germline CDR1 is MGHDK and CDR2 SYGVNS. J gave up 5 bases and V 3 bases, and 7 bases lay outside the gene matches. The CDR3 covers 15 residues. The CDR3 spells CASSDQRGLLDTQYF. In DNA, the CDR3 is TGTGCCAGCAGTGATCAGCGGGGGCTACTAGATACGCAGTATTTT.

The chain employs TRBV7-8 and TRBJ2-7; D is perhaps TRBD1 (5 bases). The germline CDR1 and CDR2 sequences are SGHVS and FQNEAQ. This CDR3 region has 14 residues. With 5 bases removed from V and 3 bases from J, the gap between germline ends came to 14 bases. Here the CDR3 DNA reads TGTGCCAGCAGCCTTCAGGGTTATTACTACGAGCAGTACTTC. Translated, it gives CASSLQGYYYEQYF.

This clone occurred a few times. The chain uses TRBV7-3 and TRBJ1-1, with D possibly TRBD1 on 5 matching bases. With 2 bases removed from V and 1 base from J, the gap between germline ends came to 5 bases. Germline values: CDR1 SGHTA, CDR2 FQGTGA. The CDR3 contains 13 residues. Here the CDR3 reads CASSLQGNTEAFF. DNA of the CDR3: TGTGCCAGCAGCTTACAGGGGAACACTGAAGCTTTCTTT.

The chain recombines TRBV7-8 with TRBJ1-3, with no clear D. The CDR3 is 17 amino acids. CDR1 is SGHVS and CDR2 is FQNEAQ in the germline V gene. Trimming took 5 bases from V and 0 from J, leaving 17 bases between them. Here the CDR3 reads CASSLIPRLYSGNTIYF. CDR3 coding DNA: TGTGCCAGCAGCCTCATCCCCCGTCTCTACTCTGGAAACACCATATATTTT.

This clone has only a few counts. The junction does not match germline at one end; this may be a read error. The gene calls are TRBV15 and TRBJ2-5; D is perhaps TRBD1 or TRBD2 (5 bases each). This CDR3 region has 16 residues. Germline lookup yields CDR1 LNHNV and CDR2 YYDKDF (reference sequence). The CDR3 sequence is CATSGEGQGPSETQYF. CDR3 sequence (DNA): TGTGCCACCAGCGGAGAGGGGCAGGGTCCATCGGAGACCCAGTACTTC.

The rearrangement joins TRBV5-1 to TRBJ2-3; tentative D call: TRBD1 (5 bases). Looked up from germline, CDR1 is SGHRS and CDR2 is YFSETQ. The CDR3 sequence is 16 residues long. V was cut by 4 bases and J by 6 bases, with 21 bases left in between. CDR3 loop: CASSTGRNTQGDTQYF. CDR3 in DNA: TGCGCCAGCAGCACAGGACGTAACACCCAAGGCGATACGCAGTATTTT.

This chain connects TRBV7-2 to TRBJ2-1; D call uncertain. The germline V and J ends were trimmed by 1 base and 10 bases, with 8 bases remaining between them. The germline V gene encodes CDR1 SGHTA and CDR2 FQGNSA. CDR3 length equals 12 residues. CDR3 coding DNA: TGTGCCAGCAGCTTAGTAAACAGCGAGCAGTTCTTC. This gives the protein CASSLVNSEQFF.

CDR3: CASSLDFSSYNEQFF. CDR3 coding DNA: TGTGCCAGCAGCTTAGACTTTAGCTCCTACAATGAGCAGTTCTTC. The genes are TRBV11-2 and TRBJ2-1; D ambiguous. This CDR3 region has 15 residues. Germline lookup yields CDR1 SGHAT and CDR2 FQNNGV. Trimming cost V 0 bases and J 0 bases, with 6 bases left between them.

CDR3 sequence (DNA): TGTGCCAGCAGCACCCGGGACAAGGCCTGGGATACGCAGTATTTT. Protein sequence: CASSTRDKAWDTQYF. V and J are TRBV9 and TRBJ2-3; TRBD1 might be the D (6 bases). CDR3 length: 15 residues. The V end lost 4 bases, the J end lost 6 bases, and 18 bases lay between the germline ends. CDR1 SGDLS and CDR2 YYNGEE come from the germline V gene.

The table lists this clone with a count of one. This chain joins TRBV6-6 and TRBJ1-5; D is ambiguous. Trimming pared 9 bases from V and 0 bases from J, leaving 12 bases between. Germline V lookup: CDR1 MNHNY, CDR2 SVGAGI (reference sequence). This CDR3 contains 14 residues. Written as DNA, the CDR3 is TGTGCCAGTAACCTAGGTGGTAGCAATCAGCCCCAGCATTTT. This encodes CASNLGGSNQPQHF.

The V and J genes are TRBV4-1 and TRBJ1-1; D call uncertain. The germline V gene has CDR1 MGHRA and CDR2 YSYEKL. This CDR3 contains 13 residues. Trimming took 4 bases from V and 6 from J, leaving 12 bases between them. The CDR3 sequence is CASSRADGAEAFF. The CDR3 bases are TGCGCCAGCAGCCGGGCAGATGGCGCTGAAGCTTTCTTT.

The table lists this clone with a few counts. The J gene is TRBJ2-5, the V gene TRBV6-1, with 12 bases aligning to TRBD1. CDR1 is MNHNS and CDR2 is SASEGT in the germline V gene. The CDR3 is 14 residues long. V shed 7 bases and J 4 bases; nucleotides not matched to a gene: 4. CDR3 region: CASIRDRGPETQYF. Written as DNA, the CDR3 is TGTGCCAGCATTCGGGACAGGGGGCCAGAGACCCAGTACTTC.

V gene TRBV6-6 combines with J gene TRBJ1-3; D call uncertain. With 3 bases removed from V and 4 bases from J, the gap between germline ends came to 10 bases. CDR1 MNHNY and CDR2 SVGAGI come from the germline V gene (reference sequence). This CDR3 spans 14 amino acids. The CDR3 region has the DNA TGTGCCAGCAGTTATCCCGGCTACGGAAACACCATATATTTT. Translation: CASSYPGYGNTIYF.

The V gene is TRBV6-1, the J gene TRBJ1-1; no clear D gene. CDR3 size: 15 residues. The germline V gene has CDR1 MNHNS and CDR2 SASEGT. V lost 8 bases and J 0 bases, leaving 16 bases between the germline ends. In DNA form, the CDR3 reads TGTGCCAGCGGGGTCCTTCAGCCCGTGAACACTGAAGCTTTCTTT. This gives the protein CASGVLQPVNTEAFF.

This clone is deemed medium-sized. The V and J genes are TRBV19 and TRBJ2-7; no definite D call. The CDR3 is 13 residues long. In germline, CDR1 is LNHDA, CDR2 SQIVND (reference sequence). V dropped 6 bases and J dropped 3 bases, with 12 bases sitting between them. The CDR3 DNA reads TGTGCCAGTAGCACAAAAGAAGGCTACGAGCAGTACTTC. Translated, it gives CASSTKEGYEQYF.

The rearrangement joins TRBV11-3 to TRBJ1-1; D remains unclear. The CDR3 contains 14 residues. The germline CDR1 and CDR2 sequences are SGHNT and YENEEA. The V end was cut by 7 bases, the J end by 1 base, with 13 bases between. As DNA, the CDR3 is TGTGCCAGCACCCTGGACGGGCCGAACACTGAAGCTTTCTTT. It specifies CASTLDGPNTEAFF.

V is TRBV25-1 and J is TRBJ2-5; possibly TRBD2 for D (7 bases). Between the trimmed V and J ends, which lost 4 bases and 5 bases, there was a span of 11 bases. This CDR3 is built from 13 residues. The germline CDR1 and CDR2 sequences are MGHDK and SYGVNS. For the CDR3, the DNA is TGTGCCAGCAGTGGTGGGAGGGGGGAGACCCAGTACTTC. Amino acid sequence: CASSGGRGETQYF.

The chain employs TRBV7-9 and TRBJ1-4; D is undetermined. The CDR3 consists of 17 residues. Trimming pared 5 bases from V and 0 bases from J, leaving 16 bases between. Germline assignment: CDR1 SEHNR and CDR2 FQNEAQ (reference sequence). In DNA, the CDR3 is TGTGCCAGCAGCAATCCCCGCCGAGCCGCAACTAATGAAAAACTGTTTTTT. Amino acids: CASSNPRRAATNEKLFF.

In its sample, this clone was seen once. The DNA is omitted, as the CDR3 cannot be located on it reliably, and the CDR3 follows TCRdb's listing. The V and J genes are TRBV6-5 and TRBJ2-6; the table assigns TRBD2, which was not confirmed against the DNA. Germline-derived CDR1 and CDR2 are MNHEY and SVGAGI. The CDR3 has 14 residues if both end residues are counted. The CDR3 sequence is CASSSSSGANVLTF.

This clone was recorded once. V gene TRBV30 combines with J gene TRBJ2-3; unclear D gene. Trimming removed 6 bases at V and 0 bases at J, with 13 bases between. The CDR3 runs 14 residues. CDR1 is GTSNPN and CDR2 is SVGIG in the germline V gene (reference sequence). CDR3 loop: CACGGPSSTDTQYF. The CDR3 DNA reads TGTGCCTGCGGCGGACCTTCTAGCACAGATACGCAGTATTTT.

This clone qualifies as medium-sized. The V call is TRBV18, the J call TRBJ1-2; 11 bases align to TRBD1. This CDR3 contains 16 residues. V lost 3 bases and J lost 8; bases outside the gene matches: 11. Looked up from germline, CDR1 is KGHSH and CDR2 is LQKENI. CDR3 sequence: CASSPDRGRSGTGYTF. Here the CDR3 DNA reads TGTGCCAGCTCACCGGACAGGGGGCGGAGTGGTACCGGCTACACCTTC.

This chain joins TRBV5-1 and TRBJ1-6, with D perhaps TRBD1 (6 bases). The CDR3 is made up of 15 amino acids. V was shortened by 5 bases and J by 4 bases, with 13 bases between the two germline ends. CDR1 is SGHRS, CDR2 YFSETQ, per germline. CDR3 bases: TGCGCCAGCAGGCCTACCAGGGGATATAATTCACCCCTCCACTTT. Protein: CASRPTRGYNSPLHF.

The chain combines TRBV9 with TRBJ1-1; D might be TRBD1 (5 bases). The V end lost 0 bases, the J end lost 3 bases, and 18 bases lay between the germline ends. There are 17 residues in the CDR3. Germline assignment: CDR1 SGDLS and CDR2 YYNGEE. The CDR3 DNA follows: TGTGCCAGCAGCGTAGGATGGGGGGAGTGGCGTCACACTGAAGCTTTCTTT. Its protein is CASSVGWGEWRHTEAFF.

The CDR3 region has the DNA TGTGCCAGCAGCGTAGCTCCGAGCGGGGGCAACAATGAGCAGTTCTTC. The encoded protein is CASSVAPSGGNNEQFF. The chain couples TRBV9 to TRBJ2-1; 8 nucleotides match TRBD2. The CDR3 totals 16 residues. V trimming: 0 bases; J trimming: 5 bases; junction bases outside the gene matches: 7. Per the germline V gene, CDR1 is SGDLS and CDR2 is YYNGEE. The whole variable domain, filled in from reference TRBV9 and TRBJ2-1, reads DSGVTQTPKHLITATGQRVTLRCSPRSGDLSVYWYQQSLDQGLQFLIQYYNGEERAKGNILERFSAQQFPDLHSELNLSSLELGDSALYFCASSVAPSGGNNEQFFGPGTRLTVL.

J is TRBJ1-2 and V is TRBV5-1; D is ambiguous. The CDR3 sequence is 14 residues long. Trimming took off 0 bases at V and 8 bases at J, with 14 bases between the two ends. CDR1 and CDR2 (germline): SGHRS, YFSETQ. DNA of the CDR3: TGCGCCAGCAGCTTGGACGGACGGACGGTAGGCTACACCTTC. The encoded protein is CASSLDGRTVGYTF.

The V call is TRBV2, the J call TRBJ1-2; no definite D call. The CDR3 totals 14 residues. The germline V gene has CDR1 SNHLY and CDR2 FYNNEI. Trimming stripped 7 bases from V and 6 bases from J, with 18 bases between. In DNA, the CDR3 is TGTGCCAGCATGGGCGATTCAGTCTCAAATGGCTACACCTTC. Protein sequence: CASMGDSVSNGYTF.